This entry lists 27 T cell receptor beta chains sequenced from one sample in a study of PD-1 blockade in classical Hodgkin lymphoma. TCRdb's table, derived via immunoSEQ multiplex PCR, lists solely in-frame clones and lacks some. Of a few thousand clones listed, 60% to 85% are singletons. In every patient, relapse followed autologous stem cell transplantation, while exposure to brentuximab vedotin differed. Sequences were derived from peripheral blood mononuclear cells (PBMCs), sampled at baseline. Receptors originate from a human donor with classical Hodgkin lymphoma.

The V and J genes are TRBV2 and TRBJ2-3; 8 bases are shared with TRBD2. Germline CDR1 SNHLY, CDR2 FYNNEI. V lost 6 bases, J lost 1 base, and 3 bases stayed unmatched. The CDR3 has 14 amino acids. The CDR3 region is CASRQAGGTDTQYF. As DNA, the CDR3 is TGTGCCAGCAGGCAAGCGGGAGGCACAGATACGCAGTATTTT.

This chain links TRBV7-2 with TRBJ1-2; perhaps TRBD1 as D (5 bases). Trimming removed 1 base at V and 8 bases at J, with 11 bases between. Germline V gives CDR1 SGHTA, CDR2 FQGNSA. The CDR3 covers 13 residues. CDR3 coding DNA: TGTGCCAGCAGCTTAGTATGGGGGGAAGGCTACACCTTC. Residues: CASSLVWGEGYTF.

This sequence joins TRBV19 and TRBJ2-7; D not certain. Trimming cost V 8 bases and J 3 bases, with 8 bases left between them. Germline CDR1 is LNHDA and CDR2 is SQIVND (reference sequence). The CDR3 contains 11 residues. The DNA for the CDR3 is TGTGCCAGTGGAGACGTCTACGAGCAGTACTTC. Its translation is CASGDVYEQYF.

The gene calls are TRBV28 and TRBJ2-3, with 8 bases aligning to TRBD1. From germline, CDR1 is MDHEN and CDR2 SYDVKM. The CDR3 length is 18 residues. V was pared by 3 bases and J by 3 bases, with 14 bases of the junction left unmatched. In DNA form, the CDR3 reads TGTGCCAGCAGTTTTGTCGGCGCCAGGGGGCGCGGGACAGATACGCAGTATTTT. Translating it yields CASSFVGARGRGTDTQYF. The variable domain in full, with the rest retrieved from reference TRBV28 and TRBJ2-3, is DVKVTQSSRYLVKRTGEKVFLECVQDMDHENMFWYRQDPGLGLRLIYFSYDVKMKEKGDIPEGYSVSREKKERFSLILESASTNQTSMYLCASSFVGARGRGTDTQYFGPGTRLTVL.

The chain links TRBV9 to TRBJ2-3; D is ambiguous. This CDR3 region has 16 residues. Germline-derived CDR1 and CDR2 are SGDLS and YYNGEE. V was clipped by 2 bases and J by 0 bases, with 13 bases between them. The CDR3 here is CASSVESRRSTDTQYF. CDR3 nucleotides: TGTGCCAGCAGCGTGGAGAGCAGACGAAGCACAGATACGCAGTATTTT. Combining the CDR3 with reference TRBV9 and TRBJ2-3 gives the whole variable domain DSGVTQTPKHLITATGQRVTLRCSPRSGDLSVYWYQQSLDQGLQFLIQYYNGEERAKGNILERFSAQQFPDLHSELNLSSLELGDSALYFCASSVESRRSTDTQYFGPGTRLTVL.

The chain couples TRBV4-1 to TRBJ2-5; 10 bases are a match to TRBD2. The CDR3 contains 17 residues. V lost 0 bases, J lost 0 bases, and 4 bases stayed unmatched. CDR1 is MGHRA and CDR2 is YSYEKL in the germline V gene. The CDR3 here is CASSQDGTSVYQETQYF. DNA of the CDR3: TGCGCCAGCAGCCAAGACGGGACTAGCGTGTACCAAGAGACCCAGTACTTC.

The rearrangement links TRBV15 to TRBJ1-5, with a possible D match to TRBD1 (6 bases). Trimming took 3 bases from V and 5 from J, leaving 11 bases between them. CDR3 length: 14 amino acids. CDR1 is LNHNV and CDR2 is YYDKDF in the germline V gene (reference sequence). The CDR3: CATSRPDRDQPQHF. CDR3 sequence (DNA): TGTGCCACCAGCAGGCCGGACAGAGATCAGCCCCAGCATTTT.

V is TRBV7-2 and J is TRBJ2-3; 9 positions agree with TRBD1. Germline CDR1 is SGHTA and CDR2 is FQGNSA. Losses at the gene ends were 1 base for V and 3 bases for J; bases not matched to a gene: 5. The CDR3 contains 16 residues. The CDR3, as DNA: TGTGCCAGCAGCTTAGGTTTGGGACAGGGTACAGATACGCAGTATTTT. Translation gives CASSLGLGQGTDTQYF.

The chain joins TRBV7-2 to TRBJ1-2, with a weak D call TRBD1 (5 bases). This CDR3 has 17 residues. Germline CDR1 and CDR2: SGHTA and FQGNSA. Trimming shortened V by 0 bases and J by 4 bases, and 18 bases separated the two germline ends. CDR3: CASSLALVDTSFYGYTF. CDR3 nucleotides: TGTGCCAGCAGCTTAGCGCTGGTGGACACCAGTTTCTATGGCTACACCTTC.

The chain recombines TRBV7-9 with TRBJ2-7; TRBD1 is a possible D gene (5 bases). The V end lost 0 bases, the J end lost 4 bases, and 10 bases lay between the germline ends. The germline CDR1 and CDR2 sequences are SEHNR and FQNEAQ (reference sequence). The CDR3 is 14 residues long. DNA of the CDR3: TGTGCCAGCAGCTTAGCAGGGGTGGATTACGAGCAGTACTTC. Translated: CASSLAGVDYEQYF. Full variable domain (remainder filled in from reference TRBV7-9 and TRBJ2-7): DTGVSQNPRHKITKRGQNVTFRCDPISEHNRLYWYRQTLGQGPEFLTYFQNEAQLEKSRLLSDRFSAERPKGSFSTLEIQRTEQGDSAMYLCASSLAGVDYEQYFGPGTRLTVT.

The chain links TRBV19 to TRBJ2-2, with D possibly matching TRBD2 (5 bases). The V gene's germline CDR1 is LNHDA and CDR2 SQIVND (reference sequence). The CDR3 loop spans 15 amino acids. Trimming removed 9 bases at V and 3 bases at J, with 17 bases between. CDR3 amino acids: CASSRGSSYTGELFF. The CDR3 nucleotides read TGTGCCAGCTCCCGGGGATCCTCTTACACCGGGGAGCTGTTTTTT.

The chain employs TRBV10-2 and TRBJ1-5; D unclear. The V and J ends lost 0 bases and 4 bases respectively, with 7 bases between them. Germline V gives CDR1 WSHSY, CDR2 SAAADI. The CDR3 runs to 14 residues. For the CDR3, the DNA is TGCGCCAGCAGTGAGTCCGGCCCAAATCAGCCCCAGCATTTT. Encoded protein: CASSESGPNQPQHF.

The chain uses TRBV7-2 and TRBJ2-3; D unclear. The CDR3 is 14 residues long. V lost 5 bases and J 2 bases, leaving 11 bases between the germline ends. The germline V gene encodes CDR1 SGHTA and CDR2 FQGNSA. The CDR3 loop is CASSPGPITDTQYF. CDR3 coding DNA: TGTGCCAGCAGCCCCGGACCGATCACAGATACGCAGTATTTT.

The rearrangement joins TRBV27 to TRBJ2-1; maybe TRBD2 (6 bases). Trimming removed 5 bases from V and 16 bases from J, with 18 bases in between. The CDR3 sequence is 12 residues long. Germline V gene sequence: CDR1 MNHEY, CDR2 SMNVEV (reference sequence). The CDR3 nucleotides are TGTGCCAGCAGTAATCTCGGGGGTTCCGCATTCTTC. Translation gives CASSNLGGSAFF.

This clone appeared a single time. The V and J genes are TRBV7-8 and TRBJ2-2; 8 bases line up with TRBD2. This CDR3 comprises 17 residues. Germline loops: CDR1 SGHVS, CDR2 FQNEAQ. V trimming: 0 bases; J trimming: 3 bases; junction bases outside the gene matches: 6. CDR3 loop: CASSLARAGGYTGELFF. The CDR3 DNA reads as TGTGCCAGCAGCTTAGCGCGGGCGGGGGGATACACCGGGGAGCTGTTTTTT. Together with reference TRBV7-8 and TRBJ2-2, the CDR3 gives the full variable domain: GAGVSQSPRYKVAKRGQDVALRCDPISGHVSLFWYQQALGQGPEFLTYFQNEAQLDKSGLPSDRFFAERPEGSVSTLKIQRTQQEDSAVYLCASSLARAGGYTGELFFGEGSRLTVL.

This clone was seen just once. V is TRBV28 and J is TRBJ2-1, with D unresolved. Trimming shortened V by 9 bases and J by 4 bases, and 10 bases separated the two germline ends. The CDR3 spans 12 residues. Per the germline V gene, CDR1 is MDHEN and CDR2 is SYDVKM. The CDR3 DNA follows: TGTGCCAGTCTAGAGAGGTACAATGAGCAGTTCTTC. As protein: CASLERYNEQFF.

J is TRBJ2-7 and V is TRBV7-8; 7 bases fit TRBD1. J lost 7 bases, V lost 1 base, and 16 bases had no gene match. Germline V gives CDR1 SGHVS, CDR2 FQNEAQ. CDR3 size: 17 residues. The CDR3 nucleotides are TGTGCCAGCAGCTTAGTAAGGTGGCAGGGGGTGGAATGGGAGCAGTACTTC. Residues: CASSLVRWQGVEWEQYF. The full variable domain, rest sourced from reference TRBV7-8 and TRBJ2-7, is GAGVSQSPRYKVAKRGQDVALRCDPISGHVSLFWYQQALGQGPEFLTYFQNEAQLDKSGLPSDRFFAERPEGSVSTLKIQRTQQEDSAVYLCASSLVRWQGVEWEQYFGPGTRLTVT.

The chain couples TRBV27 to TRBJ1-2; 7 bases are shared with TRBD1. This CDR3 has 18 amino acids. Trimming at V came to 5 bases and at J to 3 bases, leaving 18 bases not matched to a gene. The germline V gene has CDR1 MNHEY and CDR2 SMNVEV (reference sequence). As DNA, the CDR3 is TGTGCCAGCAGTCGTTGGGGGGACAGCCTTAGAACCCACTATGGCTACACCTTC. It yields the protein CASSRWGDSLRTHYGYTF.

The chain is built from TRBV18 and TRBJ2-5; 7 nucleotides align to TRBD1. The CDR3 length is 17 residues. Trimming cost V 6 bases and J 1 base; bases outside gene matches: 14. Germline CDR1 and CDR2: KGHSH and LQKENI. The CDR3 sequence: CASSTGWEPYLQETQYF. The DNA of the CDR3 is TGTGCCAGCTCGACAGGGTGGGAGCCGTACCTCCAAGAGACCCAGTACTTC. The full variable domain, its missing parts supplied by reference TRBV18 and TRBJ2-5, is NAGVMQNPRHLVRRRGQEARLRCSPMKGHSHVYWYRQLPEEGLKFMVYLQKENIIDESGMPKERFSAEFPKEGPSILRIQQVVRGDSAAYFCASSTGWEPYLQETQYFGPGTRLLVL.

The genes are TRBV2 and TRBJ2-7, with 9 positions matching TRBD1. CDR1 SNHLY and CDR2 FYNNEI come from the germline V gene. The junction had 10 bases not matched to a gene; V was cut back by 7 bases and J by 3 bases. The CDR3 totals 15 residues. CDR3 DNA: TGTGCCAGCACCGATAGGGGGACAGGGTTCTACGAGCAGTACTTC. Translating it yields CASTDRGTGFYEQYF.

V usage is TRBV7-8 and J usage is TRBJ2-5, with a tentative D call TRBD2 (5 bases). V shed 8 bases and J shed 1 base, with 8 bases lying between them. CDR1 and CDR2 from the germline V gene are SGHVS and FQNEAQ. This CDR3 region has 12 residues. The CDR3 loop reads CASGLFQETQYF. CDR3 bases: TGTGCCAGCGGACTTTTCCAAGAGACCCAGTACTTC.

The chain joins TRBV7-9 to TRBJ2-1, with TRBD2 as a possible D gene (5 bases). Trimming shortened V by 5 bases and J by 0 bases, and 14 bases separated the two germline ends. Germline V gives CDR1 SEHNR, CDR2 FQNEAQ (reference sequence). The CDR3 length is 16 residues. The CDR3 here is CASSQPAASSYNEQFF. CDR3 coding DNA: TGTGCCAGCAGCCAGCCAGCGGCAAGCTCCTACAATGAGCAGTTCTTC.

The genes are TRBV6-4 and TRBJ2-2; 9 nucleotides agree with TRBD2. The CDR3 length is 15 residues. The trim removed 5 bases at V and 6 bases at J, leaving 7 bases unmatched. The V gene's germline CDR1 is MRHNA and CDR2 SNTAGT. The chain's CDR3 is CASSLSGSGPGELFF. CDR3 in DNA: TGTGCCAGCAGTCTTAGCGGGAGCGGTCCCGGGGAGCTGTTTTTT.

This clone is classed as large. Other DNA sequences in this specimen translate into the identical CDR3. V usage is TRBV27 and J usage is TRBJ2-2, with 11 bases lining up with TRBD2. The length of the CDR3 is 16 residues. Germline V CDR1 and CDR2: MNHEY, SMNVEV (reference sequence). Germline trimming cut 3 bases from V and 6 bases from J; bases unmatched to any gene: 6. CDR3 amino acids: CASSFTSGSIAGELFF. CDR3 in DNA: TGTGCCAGCAGTTTTACTAGCGGGAGTATCGCCGGGGAGCTGTTTTTT.

This clone qualifies as medium-sized (0.01 to 0.1%). This rearrangement joins TRBV7-6 to TRBJ2-1, with TRBD2 matching 8 bases. The CDR3 contains 18 residues. Trimming took 1 base from V and 2 from J; bases not matched to a gene: 10. Germline V gene sequence: CDR1 SGHVS, CDR2 FNYEAQ. The CDR3 is CASSLGISGRGPYNEQFF. DNA of the CDR3: TGTGCCAGCAGCTTAGGTATAAGCGGGAGAGGCCCCTACAATGAGCAGTTCTTC.

Concerning this clone: Being one base from a much bigger clone, this may be a read error. This sample includes further DNA sequences coding for the same CDR3. This chain uses TRBV5-6 with TRBJ2-7; D gene uncertain. CDR1 and CDR2 (germline): SGHDT, YYEEEE. Deletions cut 1 base from V and 0 bases from J, with 11 bases between. This CDR3 comprises 15 residues. The CDR3 sequence: CASSLTRIPSYEQYF. The CDR3 coding sequence is TGTGCCAGCAGCTTGACAAGGATCCCCTCCTACGAGCAGTACTTC. Using reference TRBV5-6 and TRBJ2-7 for the parts outside the CDR3, the full variable domain is DAGVTQSPTHLIKTRGQQVTLRCSPKSGHDTVSWYQQALGQGPQFIFQYYEEEERQRGNFPDRFSGHQFPNYSSELNVNALLLGDSALYLCASSLTRIPSYEQYFGPGTRLTVT.

This clone was seen only a few times. The V and J genes are TRBV2 and TRBJ1-2; 7 nucleotides align to TRBD1. V dropped 5 bases and J dropped 2; count of bases not matched to a gene: 8. CDR3 size: 15 residues. From germline, CDR1 is SNHLY and CDR2 FYNNEI. The CDR3 spells CASSPLGTENYGYTF. CDR3 nucleotide sequence: TGTGCCAGCAGTCCTCTAGGGACAGAAAACTATGGCTACACCTTC.